The 30 T cell receptor beta chains below were found in one sample sequenced in a study of early T cells in non-severe SARS-CoV-2 infection. Each CDR3 protein is one row after TCRdb ran MiXCR on the 5' RACE reads. Among about 48,000 distinct CDR3 sequences listed, around 5.6% were seen once. Sequences were obtained from whole blood. The receptors were gathered from an adult who was a healthcare worker with PCR-confirmed SARS-CoV-2 infection or an uninfected control (not recorded which).

This clonotype showed up many times. The chain couples TRBV14 to TRBJ1-2, with 7 bases identical to TRBD1. CDR1 SGHDN and CDR2 FVKESK come from the germline V gene. The CDR3 totals 15 residues. J lost 4 bases, V lost 0 bases, and 5 bases had no gene match. The CDR3 loop is CASSQDRGQRYGYTF. The CDR3 nucleotides read TGTGCCAGCAGCCAAGACCGGGGACAGCGCTATGGCTACACCTTC.

This clonotype was detected a few times. V and J are TRBV18 and TRBJ1-2; D is unresolved. Germline assignment: CDR1 KGHSH and CDR2 LQKENI. The CDR3 consists of 13 residues. V dropped 2 bases and J dropped 0 bases, with 4 bases sitting between them. Here the CDR3 reads CASSPGANYGYTF. The CDR3 bases are TGTGCCAGCTCACCAGGGGCTAACTATGGCTACACCTTC.

This clonotype was observed many times. DNA of the CDR3: TGTGCCAGCACCCGAAGGGAGGGGACGCCGCAGTACTTC. The encoded protein is CASTRREGTPQYF. The J gene is TRBJ2-7, the V gene TRBV6-1, with TRBD2 identical over 7 bases. Germline CDR1 and CDR2: MNHNS and SASEGT. The CDR3 has 13 residues. J lost 9 bases, V lost 7 bases, and 12 bases had no gene match.

The J gene is TRBJ1-5, the V gene TRBV19; perhaps TRBD1 as D (5 bases). CDR3 length equals 13 residues. The V gene lost 5 bases and the J gene lost 3 bases, with 8 bases spanning the gap. The germline CDR1 and CDR2 sequences are LNHDA and SQIVND (reference sequence). This CDR3 is CASSRTPNQPQHF. The CDR3 nucleotides read TGTGCCAGTAGTCGGACACCCAATCAGCCCCAGCATTTT.

This clonotype occurred many times. V is TRBV6-4 and J is TRBJ2-1, with D possibly called TRBD1 or TRBD2 (5 bases each). Germline CDR1 and CDR2: MRHNA and SNTAGT. The CDR3 runs 14 residues. V lost 2 bases and J 10 bases, leaving 15 bases between the germline ends. CDR3 loop: CASSDESEGQEQFF. As DNA, the CDR3 is TGTGCCAGCAGTGACGAGTCCGAGGGGCAGGAGCAGTTCTTC.

This clonotype was seen many times. The chain is built from TRBV7-2 and TRBJ1-1; tentatively, D is TRBD1 (6 bases). V dropped 4 bases and J dropped 8 bases, with 14 bases sitting between them. This CDR3 contains 13 residues. Germline CDR1 SGHTA, CDR2 FQGNSA. CDR3 residues: CASSWRSGTEAFF. The CDR3 region has the DNA TGTGCCAGCAGCTGGAGATCCGGGACAGAAGCTTTCTTT.

About this clonotype itself: This could be a read error, since a much larger clone is one nucleotide away. CDR3 amino acids: CASSSPRKPDNEQFF. In nucleotides, the CDR3 is TGTGCCAGCAGTTCACCCCGAAAGCCTGACAATGAGCAGTTCTTC. J is TRBJ2-1 and V is TRBV7-2; D gene uncertain. The germline V and J ends were trimmed by 6 bases and 5 bases, with 17 bases remaining between them. Germline V gene lookup returns CDR1 SGHTA and CDR2 FQGNSA. This CDR3 is 15 amino acids long.

The chain links TRBV5-4 to TRBJ2-2; 7 nucleotides line up with TRBD2. CDR3 length: 13 residues. V was clipped by 3 bases and J by 9 bases; unmatched bases: 5. The germline V gene encodes CDR1 SGHNT and CDR2 YYREEE (reference sequence). The CDR3 protein is CASSSQRGRELFF. The CDR3 nucleotides are TGTGCCAGCAGCTCCCAGCGGGGAAGGGAGCTGTTTTTT.

On this clonotype: Being one base from a much bigger clone, this may be a read error. The V gene is TRBV7-2, the J gene TRBJ2-7; TRBD2 matches 12 bases. V lost 3 bases and J lost 7; bases outside the gene matches: 13. The CDR3 is 17 amino acids. Germline V lookup: CDR1 SGHTA, CDR2 FQGNSA. The CDR3 sequence is CASSFGLAGSLGKEQYF. DNA of the CDR3: TGTGCCAGCAGCTTTGGACTAGCGGGAAGTCTAGGAAAAGAGCAGTACTTC.

The chain combines TRBV30 with TRBJ2-7, with D perhaps matching TRBD2 (6 bases). Germline V lookup: CDR1 GTSNPN, CDR2 SVGIG (reference sequence). This CDR3 is built from 15 residues. Trimming cost V 7 bases and J 0 bases, with 19 bases left between them. The CDR3 sequence is CAFTGVRASSYEQYF. The CDR3 DNA is TGTGCCTTCACGGGGGTCAGGGCTTCCTCCTACGAGCAGTACTTC.

This clonotype was picked up a small number of times. The rearrangement joins TRBV24-1 to TRBJ2-3, with no clear D. Germline CDR1 KGHDR, CDR2 SFDVKD. V lost 4 bases and J lost 5, with 6 bases in between. The CDR3 is 12 residues long. DNA of the CDR3: TGTGCCACCAGTGACTGGGGAGATACGCAGTATTTT. As protein: CATSDWGDTQYF.

In this sample, this clonotype turned up many times. The V and J genes are TRBV20-1 and TRBJ1-2; TRBD1 matches at 7 bases. Germline assignment: CDR1 DFQATT and CDR2 SNEGSKA (reference sequence). The length of the CDR3 is 12 residues. The CDR3 loop is CTSTTGEGGYTF. For the CDR3, the DNA is TGCACCTCAACCACAGGGGAAGGGGGCTACACCTTC.

There are many counts of this clonotype. The V and J genes are TRBV29-1 and TRBJ1-3; D remains ambiguous. CDR1 is SQVTM and CDR2 is ANQGSEA in the germline V gene. The CDR3 runs to 11 residues. Trimming removed 0 bases at V and 7 bases at J, with 4 bases between. CDR3 coding DNA: TGCAGCGTTGAAGAGGGGAACACCATATATTTT. It yields the protein CSVEEGNTIYF.

This clonotype was found many times. V and J are TRBV20-1 and TRBJ1-6; 9 nucleotides line up with TRBD1. V was clipped by 6 bases and J by 7 bases; unmatched bases: 10. Germline V gene lookup returns CDR1 DFQATT and CDR2 SNEGSKA (reference sequence). CDR3 length equals 15 residues. CDR3 in amino acids: CSATMTGGGNSPLHF. In DNA, the CDR3 is TGCAGTGCAACTATGACAGGGGGAGGAAATTCACCCCTCCACTTT.

This clonotype came up once. V is TRBV6-2 or TRBV6-3 and J is TRBJ2-1; TRBD1 matches at 7 bases. The CDR3 is 17 amino acids. Germline CDR1 is MNHEY and CDR2 is SVGEGT. J gave up 0 bases and V 1 base, and 6 bases lay outside the gene matches. In nucleotides, the CDR3 is TGTGCCAGCAGTTACTGGGCAGGGGACAGCTCCTACAATGAGCAGTTCTTC. This encodes CASSYWAGDSSYNEQFF.

This clonotype has at least ten counts. The chain joins TRBV20-1 to TRBJ2-3, with 16 bases matching TRBD2. The CDR3 is 18 amino acids. The trim removed 0 bases at V and 5 bases at J, leaving 8 bases unmatched. In germline, CDR1 is DFQATT, CDR2 SNEGSKA (reference sequence). The CDR3 DNA reads as TGCAGTGCTAGAGACCCGGGACTAGCGGGAGGGTTCAGAGATACGCAGTATTTT. It yields the protein CSARDPGLAGGFRDTQYF.

This clonotype has a count of ten or more. In nucleotides, the CDR3 is TGTGCCATGGGACCGCAGGGCACTGAAGCTTTCTTT. This encodes CAMGPQGTEAFF. The V call is TRBV10-3, the J call TRBJ1-1; tentative D call: TRBD1 (5 bases). V was clipped by 9 bases and J by 4 bases, with 12 bases between them. The CDR3 sequence is 12 residues long. Per the germline V gene, CDR1 is ENHRY and CDR2 is SYGVKD.

This clonotype has ten or more counts. V usage is TRBV7-9 and J usage is TRBJ2-2, with 7 bases identical to TRBD1. V was pared by 5 bases and J by 2 bases, with 8 bases of the junction left unmatched. Germline CDR1 and CDR2: SEHNR and FQNEAQ (reference sequence). This CDR3 has 16 amino acids. CDR3 bases: TGTGCCAGCAGCCGGCTCGGACAGGACAACACCGGGGAGCTGTTTTTT. It is translated as CASSRLGQDNTGELFF.

V is TRBV7-9 and J is TRBJ2-3; D remains unclear. CDR1 is SEHNR, CDR2 FQNEAQ, per germline (reference sequence). V was clipped by 0 bases and J by 0 bases, with 10 bases between them. The CDR3 is 16 residues long. Here the CDR3 reads CASSLARGTSTDTQYF. In DNA form, the CDR3 reads TGTGCCAGCAGCTTAGCGCGCGGAACTAGCACAGATACGCAGTATTTT.

This clonotype was seen ten or more times. The J gene is TRBJ2-2, the V gene TRBV20-1; 7 nucleotides line up with TRBD2. V shed 5 bases and J 3 bases; nucleotides not matched to a gene: 12. Germline lookup yields CDR1 DFQATT and CDR2 SNEGSKA (reference sequence). This CDR3 is 16 amino acids long. The CDR3 reads CSARYRGGGHTGELFF. The CDR3 DNA is TGCAGTGCTCGCTACCGGGGCGGGGGACACACCGGGGAGCTGTTTTTT.

The table lists this clonotype with many counts. The rearrangement links TRBV24-1 to TRBJ1-2; D gene ambiguous. The CDR3 length is 12 residues. In germline, CDR1 is KGHDR, CDR2 SFDVKD. V was clipped by 4 bases and J by 5 bases, with 7 bases between them. The CDR3 here is CATSDRNYGYTF. The CDR3 bases are TGTGCCACCAGTGACCGGAATTATGGCTACACCTTC.

This clonotype was picked up many times. The chain is built from TRBV7-6 and TRBJ1-6; perhaps TRBD1 as D (5 bases). The length of the CDR3 is 16 residues. Germline V gives CDR1 SGHVS, CDR2 FNYEAQ. With 1 base removed from V and 5 bases from J, the gap between germline ends came to 12 bases. CDR3 protein: CASSLVPGPNNSPLHF. In nucleotides, the CDR3 is TGTGCCAGCAGCTTAGTCCCGGGACCGAATAATTCACCCCTCCACTTT.

This clonotype was counted at least ten times. The chain uses TRBV4-1 and TRBJ2-1; possibly TRBD2 for D (6 bases). Per the germline V gene, CDR1 is MGHRA and CDR2 is YSYEKL. Trimming took off 2 bases at V and 1 base at J, with 15 bases between the two ends. The CDR3 has 17 amino acids. The DNA of the CDR3 is TGCGCCAGCAGCCAACCCCGACTAGTGCGATCCTACAATGAGCAGTTCTTC. Its translation is CASSQPRLVRSYNEQFF.

Many counts were recorded for this clonotype. J is TRBJ2-3 and V is TRBV10-3, with unresolved D. The CDR3 has 15 amino acids. Germline V gene sequence: CDR1 ENHRY, CDR2 SYGVKD. V dropped 5 bases and J dropped 1 base, with 13 bases sitting between them. For the CDR3, the DNA is TGTGCCATCAGTCTATCTTCAGCAGGCACAGATACGCAGTATTTT. As protein: CAISLSSAGTDTQYF.

There are many counts of this clonotype. This chain links TRBV7-2 with TRBJ2-2, with 9 bases identical to TRBD1. The CDR3 is made up of 15 amino acids. CDR1 is SGHTA, CDR2 FQGNSA, per germline. V lost 5 bases, J lost 4 bases, and 5 bases stayed unmatched. The CDR3, as DNA: TGTGCCAGCAGCAGGGACAGGGTTGGCACCGGGGAGCTGTTTTTT. Protein product: CASSRDRVGTGELFF.

This clonotype has more than one count but fewer than ten. The gene calls are TRBV3-1 and TRBJ2-7, with D possibly being TRBD2 (5 bases). V dropped 8 bases and J dropped 1 base, with 15 bases sitting between them. Per germline, CDR1 LGHDT and CDR2 YNNKEL (reference sequence). The CDR3 covers 14 residues. Written as DNA, the CDR3 is TGTGCCAGCGGTGTTCTCGGGGAGTCCTACGAGCAGTACTTC. This encodes CASGVLGESYEQYF.

This clonotype was observed many times. This chain joins TRBV5-1 and TRBJ2-7, with D hard to call. Trimming removed 4 bases at V and 7 bases at J, with 15 bases between. Germline values: CDR1 SGHRS, CDR2 YFSETQ. This CDR3 has 13 residues. The CDR3 here is CASSPTAPVEQYF. CDR3 DNA sequence: TGCGCCAGCAGCCCTACGGCCCCGGTTGAGCAGTACTTC.

This clonotype has at least ten counts. The rearrangement uses TRBV6-5 and TRBJ2-1; D remains unclear. The CDR3 is made up of 13 amino acids. CDR1 MNHEY and CDR2 SVGAGI come from the germline V gene. V was shortened by 6 bases and J by 9 bases, with 15 bases between the two germline ends. CDR3 sequence: CASSPPGETEQFF. The DNA for the CDR3 is TGTGCCAGCAGCCCCCCGGGTGAGACTGAGCAGTTCTTC.

The V call is TRBV18, the J call TRBJ2-7; D gene unclear. Germline V CDR1 and CDR2: KGHSH, LQKENI. The CDR3 contains 13 residues. V shed 3 bases and J shed 3 bases, with 9 bases lying between them. The chain's CDR3 is CASSPNRNYEQYF. In nucleotides, the CDR3 is TGTGCCAGCTCACCCAACAGAAACTACGAGCAGTACTTC.

The sample holds many counts of this clonotype. This chain connects TRBV6-5 to TRBJ1-5; D may be TRBD1 (5 bases). The CDR3 runs 15 residues. Trimming pared 4 bases from V and 2 bases from J, leaving 12 bases between. The germline V gene encodes CDR1 MNHEY and CDR2 SVGAGI. The CDR3 bases are TGTGCCAGCAGTTTGCTACAGGATGGCAATCAGCCCCAGCATTTT. It is translated as CASSLLQDGNQPQHF.